The rows below give T cell receptor beta chains drawn from one sample of a study of blood T cells in healthy people across ages. MiXCR was run by TCRdb on the 5' RACE reads, yielding one entry per CDR3 protein. The sample consists of fewer than 950,000 distinct CDR3 sequences, about 53% of them appearing once. The sample was blood. The receptors come from a man at least 80 years old in good health. CDR3s include the opening cysteine and the closing phenylalanine or tryptophan. The order of the fields is D gene, V gene, clone size, J gene, CDR3 protein, CDR3 DNA. D genes are given only for firm matches. The listing skips clone size in some rows; elsewhere it reads once, few, many or a size class.

>NA|TRBV29-1|NA|TRBJ1-4
CSAGGGSNEKLFF
TGCAGTGCTGGCGGGGGCTCTAATGAAAAACTGTTTTTT
>TRBD2|TRBV14|NA|TRBJ2-7
CASSRLAGGGSYNEQYF
TGTGCCAGCAGCCGGCTAGCGGGAGGGGGTTCCTACAATGAGCAGTACTTC
>TRBD1|TRBV29-1|NA|TRBJ2-1
CSDCGWGTGALETQFF
TGCAGCGATTGTGGTTGGGGGACAGGGGCTTTGGAGACCCAGTTCTTC
>TRBD2|TRBV12-3/TRBV12-4|few|TRBJ2-4
CASSFLRGTGKNIQYF
TGTGCCAGCAGTTTCCTGCGGGGGACTGGCAAAAACATTCAGTACTTC
>TRBD2|TRBV20-1|NA|TRBJ2-1
CSARAPGLAGDEQFF
TGCAGTGCTAGGGCCCCTGGCCTAGCGGGAGATGAGCAGTTCTTC
>NA|TRBV11-2|NA|TRBJ2-3
CASSLGGGRYAYF
TGTGCCAGCAGCTTAGGGGGTGGGAGATACGCGTATTTT
>TRBD1|TRBV7-2|NA|TRBJ1-2
CASSSRPGTAYGYTF
TGTGCCAGCAGCTCGCGGCCGGGGACAGCCTATGGCTACACCTTC
>TRBD2|TRBV27|few|TRBJ2-1
CATQRELGSDEQFF
TGTGCCACGCAGCGGGAGCTAGGATCTGACGAGCAGTTCTTC
>TRBD2|TRBV11-2|NA|TRBJ2-7
CASSLSGTSGSGGQYF
TGTGCCAGCAGCTTGAGCGGGACTAGCGGCAGCGGGGGGCAGTACTTC
>NA|TRBV5-1|once|TRBJ2-7
CASSIRDTTYEQYF
TGCGCCAGCAGCATCCGGGACACTACCTACGAGCAGTACTTC
>TRBD1|TRBV28|NA|TRBJ1-5
CATKDRGRQPQHF
TGTGCCACTAAGGACAGGGGGCGTCAGCCCCAGCATTTT
>NA|TRBV20-1|NA|TRBJ1-6
CSARPRGVLKRSPLHF
TGCAGTGCTAGACCCCGTGGGGTCCTAAAGCGCTCACCCCTCCACTTT
>NA|TRBV20-1|NA|TRBJ2-5
CSARDGYEELETQYF
TGCAGTGCTAGAGATGGGTACGAGGAGCTAGAGACCCAGTACTTC
>NA|TRBV6-2/TRBV6-3|few|TRBJ2-7
CASSLTRESEQYF
TGTGCCAGCAGCCTGACTAGAGAAAGCGAGCAGTACTTC
>NA|TRBV25-1|NA|TRBJ2-7
CASSASKSSYEQYF
TGTGCCAGCAGTGCATCCAAGAGTTCGTACGAGCAGTACTTC
>NA|TRBV10-2|NA|TRBJ1-5
CASSEQADSNQPQHF
TGCGCCAGCAGTGAACAGGCCGATAGCAATCAGCCCCAGCATTTT
>TRBD1|TRBV3-1|NA|TRBJ1-2
CASSRDRGDNGYTF
TGTGCCAGCAGCCGTGACAGGGGGGACAATGGCTACACCTTC
>NA|TRBV7-2|NA|TRBJ2-5
CASGKIGSQGETQYF
TGTGCCAGCGGCAAAATCGGGAGTCAGGGAGAGACCCAGTACTTC
>NA|TRBV5-1|NA|TRBJ2-2
CASSSLWGANTGELFF
TGCGCCAGCAGCTCCCTTTGGGGCGCGAACACCGGGGAGCTGTTTTTT
>NA|TRBV29-1|few|TRBJ1-6
CSVGHPNSPLHF
TGCAGCGTTGGCCACCCGAATTCACCCCTCCACTTT
>TRBD2|TRBV20-1|NA|TRBJ2-7
CSATPTSEFLGEQYF
TGTAGTGCGACTCCAACTAGCGAGTTTTTAGGGGAGCAGTACTTC
>NA|TRBV10-1|NA|TRBJ2-5
CASSDGGSGETQYF
TGCGCCAGCAGTGATGGTGGTTCCGGAGAGACCCAGTACTTC
>TRBD2|TRBV2|NA|TRBJ2-7
CASSRGTSGRYEQYF
TGTGCCAGCAGTCGCGGGACTAGCGGGAGATACGAGCAGTACTTC
>TRBD1|TRBV12-3/TRBV12-4|NA|TRBJ2-1
CASSPRVGGQYNEQFF
TGTGCCAGCAGTCCCCGGGTTGGGGGACAGTACAATGAGCAGTTCTTC
>NA|TRBV4-2|NA|TRBJ2-3
CASSQYREITDTQYF
TGTGCCAGCAGCCAATATAGGGAGATCACAGATACGCAGTATTTT
>TRBD2|TRBV18|few|TRBJ2-7
CASSPEVAGGEQYF
TGTGCCAGCTCCCCCGAGGTAGCGGGAGGCGAGCAGTACTTC
>TRBD1|TRBV11-2|NA|TRBJ2-1
CASSVGTGGINEQFF
TGTGCCAGCAGCGTCGGGACAGGGGGTATCAATGAGCAGTTCTTC
>NA|TRBV6-6|NA|TRBJ1-5
CASSSVTGGYQPQHF
TGTGCCAGCAGTTCGGTCACAGGAGGTTACCAGCCCCAGCATTTT
>NA|TRBV20-1|NA|TRBJ2-7
CSAREGLIYEQYF
TGCAGTGCTAGAGAAGGCCTGATCTACGAGCAGTACTTC
>NA|TRBV12-3/TRBV12-4|NA|TRBJ1-5
CASRGRNDQPQHF
TGTGCCAGCAGGGGGAGAAACGATCAGCCCCAGCATTTT
>NA|TRBV9|many|TRBJ1-2
CASSATGYGYTF
TGTGCCAGCAGCGCGACCGGCTATGGCTACACCTTC
>NA|TRBV6-5|few|TRBJ1-4
CASSYSDRGGNEKLFF
TGTGCCAGCAGTTACTCTGACCGGGGGGGTAATGAAAAACTGTTTTTT
>NA|TRBV20-1|NA|TRBJ1-1
CSARDVRTANTEAFF
TGCAGTGCTAGAGACGTTAGGACAGCAAACACTGAAGCTTTCTTT
>NA|TRBV29-1|NA|TRBJ2-1
CSVGGQGQEQFF
TGCAGCGTTGGGGGGCAGGGGCAAGAGCAGTTCTTC
>TRBD2|TRBV7-2|NA|TRBJ2-7
CASSSFPGLAGASYEQYF
TGTGCCAGCAGCTCCTTCCCGGGACTAGCGGGAGCCTCCTACGAGCAGTACTTC
>NA|TRBV10-2|NA|TRBJ2-2
CASGLGADTGELFF
TGCGCCAGCGGACTGGGGGCCGACACCGGGGAGCTGTTTTTT
>NA|TRBV20-1|NA|TRBJ2-6
CSARPTPSEANVLTF
TGCAGTGCTCGACCTACGCCGTCTGAGGCCAACGTCCTGACTTTC
>NA|TRBV5-4|few|TRBJ2-7
CASSLVRGEEQYF
TGTGCCAGCAGCTTGGTCAGGGGTGAGGAGCAGTACTTC
>NA|TRBV20-1|few|TRBJ2-7
CSASPALEQYF
TGCAGTGCTAGTCCTGCCCTCGAGCAGTACTTC
>TRBD2|TRBV27|NA|TRBJ2-5
CASSLFLIRVAGDRNNEQYF
TGTGCCAGCAGTTTATTTCTAATTCGAGTAGCGGGGGATCGAAACAATGAGCAGTACTTC
>TRBD1|TRBV20-1|NA|TRBJ2-3
CSARDGPRGRADTQYF
TGCAGTGCTAGAGATGGTCCCAGGGGGCGCGCAGATACGCAGTATTTT
>NA|TRBV28|few|TRBJ2-1
CASSSPLGEQFF
TGTGCCAGCAGTTCTCCTTTGGGGGAGCAGTTCTTC
>TRBD2|TRBV6-1|NA|TRBJ2-1
CASTRILGLAGNYNEQFF
TGTGCCAGCACCAGAATTCTGGGACTAGCGGGTAATTACAATGAGCAGTTCTTC
>TRBD2|TRBV2|NA|TRBJ2-7
CASSATSGRPLDEQYF
TGTGCCAGCAGTGCGACTAGCGGGAGGCCTCTGGATGAGCAGTACTTC
>NA|TRBV12-3/TRBV12-4|NA|TRBJ1-5
CASKGALGNQPQHF
TGTGCCAGCAAAGGGGCCCTCGGCAATCAGCCCCAGCATTTT
>TRBD2|TRBV29-1|NA|TRBJ2-1
CSVDPWSGRPSGSYNEQFF
TGCAGCGTTGACCCTTGGAGCGGGAGGCCGTCGGGCTCCTACAATGAGCAGTTCTTC
>TRBD1|TRBV5-1|NA|TRBJ2-1
CASSLPTGGYEQFF
TGCGCCAGCAGCTTACCTACAGGGGGCTATGAGCAGTTCTTC
>NA|TRBV3-1|few|TRBJ2-7
CASSYDPGKKTPEQYF
TGTGCCAGCAGCTACGATCCCGGGAAGAAGACCCCCGAGCAGTACTTC
>TRBD2|TRBV7-9|NA|TRBJ2-1
CACSHPFFASGYNEQFF
TGTGCCTGCAGCCACCCCTTCTTTGCTAGCGGATACAATGAGCAGTTCTTC